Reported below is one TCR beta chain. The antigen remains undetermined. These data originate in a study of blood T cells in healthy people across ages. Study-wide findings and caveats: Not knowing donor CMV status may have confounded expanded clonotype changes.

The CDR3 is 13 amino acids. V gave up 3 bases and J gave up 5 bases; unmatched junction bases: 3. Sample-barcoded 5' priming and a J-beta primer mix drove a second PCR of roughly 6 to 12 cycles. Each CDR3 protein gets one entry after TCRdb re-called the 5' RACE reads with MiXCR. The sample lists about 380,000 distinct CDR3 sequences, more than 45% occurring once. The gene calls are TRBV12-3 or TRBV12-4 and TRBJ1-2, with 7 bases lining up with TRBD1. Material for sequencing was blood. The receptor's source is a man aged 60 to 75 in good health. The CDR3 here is CASSFGTVYGYTF. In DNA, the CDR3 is TGTGCCAGCAGTTTCGGGACAGTTTATGGCTACACCTTC.